These 27 T cell receptor beta chains originate from one sample sequenced in a study of cytomegalovirus exposure and HLA in healthy donors. The PCR had 60 Vbeta and 13 Jbeta primers. The data were produced by immunoSEQ multiplex PCR, yet TCRdb's version contains in-frame clones alone and is incomplete. The top ten hold 2.9% of the sample, which has around 190,000 clones, 78% seen once. Sequenced material: PBMCs. These receptor sequences come from a female donor in good health and CMV-seronegative.

This chain joins TRBV30 and TRBJ1-2, with 9 bases that match TRBD1. Germline-derived CDR1 and CDR2 are GTSNPN and SVGIG (reference sequence). The V segment lost 4 bases and the J segment 2 bases; nucleotides outside the gene matches: 11. The CDR3 totals 16 residues. CDR3 DNA sequence: TGTGCCTGGACCATACCCCTGACAGGGGGGAACTATGGCTACACCTTC. As protein: CAWTIPLTGGNYGYTF.

The rearrangement joins TRBV5-6 to TRBJ2-7, with 8 bases that match TRBD1. Germline lookup yields CDR1 SGHDT and CDR2 YYEEEE. This CDR3 spans 19 amino acids. V lost 4 bases to trimming and J lost 4 bases; unmatched junction nucleotides: 22. CDR3 nucleotide sequence: TGTGCCAGCAGCCGAAAGACAGGGGCCTCCACCTTATTACGTTACGAGCAGTACTTC. It is translated as CASSRKTGASTLLRYEQYF.

The chain joins TRBV28 to TRBJ2-1, with D perhaps matching TRBD2 (6 bases). The germline V and J ends were trimmed by 6 bases and 6 bases, with 15 bases remaining between them. In germline, CDR1 is MDHEN, CDR2 SYDVKM. The CDR3 is 14 amino acids. CDR3 sequence (DNA): TGTGCCAGCAGGCTTAGCGGAAGCCCCAATGAGCAGTTCTTC. It is translated as CASRLSGSPNEQFF.

The V and J genes are TRBV11-2 and TRBJ2-7; no definite D call. This CDR3 spans 15 amino acids. V lost 1 base and J lost 4, with 14 bases in between. In germline, CDR1 is SGHAT, CDR2 FQNNGV. The CDR3 region has the DNA TGTGCCAGCAGCTTAGTTGGGCAAACAGAGTACGAGCAGTACTTC. Translating it yields CASSLVGQTEYEQYF.

This chain links TRBV4-1 with TRBJ2-1; 7 bases are a match to TRBD1. The CDR3 covers 15 residues. The germline V gene encodes CDR1 MGHRA and CDR2 YSYEKL. The V and J ends lost 7 bases and 5 bases, in that order; junction bases with no gene match: 11. The CDR3 nucleotides are TGCGCCAGCACCCTAATTTGGGGACAGAACAATGAGCAGTTCTTC. It translates to CASTLIWGQNNEQFF.

This clone was picked up a small number of times. The chain joins TRBV2 to TRBJ2-5, with D tentatively TRBD2 (7 bases). Trimming left V 0 bases short and J 1 base short, with 12 bases between. From germline, CDR1 is SNHLY and CDR2 FYNNEI. The CDR3 runs 16 residues. The CDR3 sequence: CASSEALGGPQETQYF. The CDR3 coding sequence is TGTGCCAGCAGTGAAGCGCTGGGGGGGCCCCAAGAGACCCAGTACTTC.

The gene calls are TRBV25-1 and TRBJ1-2, with D possibly being TRBD1 (5 bases). The ends were cut back, 3 bases at V and 9 bases at J, with 14 bases in the middle. This CDR3 region has 13 residues. Germline CDR1 MGHDK, CDR2 SYGVNS. The CDR3 nucleotides are TGTGCCAGCAGTGATGCAGGGTCTTCAAGCTACACCTTC. Protein: CASSDAGSSSYTF.

The gene calls are TRBV27 and TRBJ1-2, with D hard to call. Germline CDR1 MNHEY, CDR2 SMNVEV (reference sequence). The CDR3 is 12 residues long. The V gene lost 7 bases and the J gene lost 8 bases, with 14 bases spanning the gap. The CDR3 spells CASNGESGGYTF. CDR3 nucleotide sequence: TGTGCCAGCAACGGGGAGTCGGGGGGCTACACCTTC.

This clone was recorded once. The V gene is TRBV5-8, the J gene TRBJ1-4, with a tentative D call TRBD1 (5 bases). The V end lost 4 bases, the J end lost 8 bases, and 18 bases lay between the germline ends. In germline, CDR1 is SGHTS, CDR2 YDEGEE. CDR3 size: 15 residues. Here the CDR3 reads CASSRDRARVEKLFF. The CDR3 bases are TGTGCCAGCAGCCGTGACCGGGCCAGGGTCGAAAAACTGTTTTTT.

This clone came up a few times. V and J are TRBV2 and TRBJ1-1; TRBD1 matches at 7 bases. The CDR3 has 13 amino acids. Per the germline V gene, CDR1 is SNHLY and CDR2 is FYNNEI. After removal of 4 bases from V and 4 bases from J, the junction contained 3 bases not matched to a gene. CDR3 nucleotides: TGTGCCAGCAGTGGACAGGGAGGCACTGAAGCTTTCTTT. Residues: CASSGQGGTEAFF.

The chain combines TRBV5-1 with TRBJ2-7, with D maybe TRBD1 (6 bases). The V end lost 0 bases, the J end lost 3 bases, and 13 bases lay between the germline ends. Germline V gene sequence: CDR1 SGHRS, CDR2 YFSETQ. The length of the CDR3 is 15 residues. Here the CDR3 DNA reads TGCGCCAGCAGCTTGGCCCAGGGGCTTTACTACGAGCAGTACTTC. Translation gives CASSLAQGLYYEQYF. Complete variable domain (other parts from reference TRBV5-1 and TRBJ2-7): KAGVTQTPRYLIKTRGQQVTLSCSPISGHRSVSWYQQTPGQGLQFLFEYFSETQRNKGNFPGRFSGRQFSNSRSEMNVSTLELGDSALYLCASSLAQGLYYEQYFGPGTRLTVT.

V and J are TRBV5-1 and TRBJ2-1; 10 nucleotides match TRBD2. V lost 2 bases to trimming and J lost 5 bases; unmatched junction nucleotides: 7. CDR1 is SGHRS and CDR2 is YFSETQ in the germline V gene. The CDR3 totals 16 residues. The CDR3 protein is CASSFQAGGRNNEQFF. CDR3 nucleotide sequence: TGCGCCAGCAGCTTTCAAGCGGGAGGGCGGAACAATGAGCAGTTCTTC.

The chain uses TRBV7-9 and TRBJ2-1; D is unresolved. CDR3 length equals 12 residues. CDR1 is SEHNR and CDR2 is FQNEAQ in the germline V gene (reference sequence). Trimming stripped 2 bases from V and 8 bases from J, with 7 bases between. CDR3 sequence: CASSLTDHEQFF. The CDR3, as DNA: TGTGCCAGCAGCTTAACAGATCATGAGCAGTTCTTC.

Only a few counts were recorded for this clone. The chain joins TRBV30 to TRBJ1-3; maybe TRBD1 (6 bases). In germline, CDR1 is GTSNPN, CDR2 SVGIG (reference sequence). Trimming took off 4 bases at V and 0 bases at J, with 13 bases between the two ends. CDR3 length: 15 amino acids. This CDR3 reads CAWTRTDSSGNTIYF. The DNA of the CDR3 is TGTGCCTGGACCCGGACAGATAGCTCTGGAAACACCATATATTTT.

The genes are TRBV7-2 and TRBJ1-3; D is undetermined. V gave up 8 bases and J gave up 0 bases, with 8 bases separating them. CDR3 length: 13 residues. Germline V gene lookup returns CDR1 SGHTA and CDR2 FQGNSA. Here the CDR3 reads CASGQVSGNTIYF. Written as DNA, the CDR3 is TGTGCCAGCGGGCAAGTCTCTGGAAACACCATATATTTT.

A single count supports this clone. The chain employs TRBV2 and TRBJ1-5; TRBD1 might be the D (6 bases). The CDR3 sequence is 14 residues long. Germline values: CDR1 SNHLY, CDR2 FYNNEI. Trimming took 6 bases from V and 3 from J, leaving 12 bases between them. The CDR3 reads CASSQQGSNQPQHF. DNA for the CDR3: TGTGCCAGCAGCCAACAGGGTTCCAATCAGCCCCAGCATTTT.

This clone has only one observation. The J gene is TRBJ2-2, the V gene TRBV9; 13 bases match TRBD2. The CDR3 runs to 17 residues. The junction had 6 bases not matched to a gene; V was cut back by 1 base and J by 6 bases. In germline, CDR1 is SGDLS, CDR2 YYNGEE. The CDR3 is CASSVRLAGGPPGELFF. The DNA of the CDR3 is TGTGCCAGCAGCGTAAGACTAGCGGGGGGCCCTCCCGGGGAGCTGTTTTTT.

V usage is TRBV18 and J usage is TRBJ1-5; TRBD1 is a possible D gene (6 bases). V shed 6 bases and J shed 0 bases, with 12 bases lying between them. The germline CDR1 and CDR2 sequences are KGHSH and LQKENI. The CDR3 runs 15 residues. DNA for the CDR3: TGTGCCAGCTCGGACAGCACCAATAGCAATCAGCCCCAGCATTTT. Translating gives CASSDSTNSNQPQHF.

The J gene is TRBJ2-7, the V gene TRBV12-5; perhaps TRBD1 as D (6 bases). CDR3 length equals 15 residues. CDR1 is LGHNT, CDR2 FRNRAP, per germline. V lost 6 bases and J 1 base, leaving 16 bases between the germline ends. The CDR3: CASGFQLDSSYEQYF. CDR3 sequence (DNA): TGTGCTAGTGGCTTCCAATTGGACAGTTCCTACGAGCAGTACTTC.

Note on this clone: As the CDR3 is not closed by the conserved phenylalanine or tryptophan, this likely results from a read error. V is TRBV9 and J is TRBJ2-3; the match to TRBD2 covers 13 bases. The CDR3 totals 16 residues. V gave up 6 bases and J gave up 6 bases; unmatched junction bases: 10. Germline-derived CDR1 and CDR2 are SGDLS and YYNGEE. CDR3 nucleotide sequence: TGTGCCAGCACCTTAACTAGCGGGAGGGCCGGTGATACGCAGTATTCT. It specifies CASTLTSGRAGDTQYS.

This sequence joins TRBV4-3 and TRBJ1-5; 9 bases match TRBD1. The ends lost 0 bases at V and 2 bases at J; junction bases unmatched: 2. The CDR3 sequence is 16 residues long. Germline CDR1 LGHNA, CDR2 YSLEER. The CDR3 nucleotides are TGCGCCAGCAGCCAAGAAAGGACAGGGGGCAATCAGCCCCAGCATTTT. It codes for CASSQERTGGNQPQHF.

The chain employs TRBV9 and TRBJ2-7; TRBD1 aligns across 8 bases. The CDR3 length is 14 residues. Germline-derived CDR1 and CDR2 are SGDLS and YYNGEE. Losses at the gene ends were 3 bases for V and 5 bases for J; bases not matched to a gene: 7. The DNA of the CDR3 is TGTGCCAGCAGCGCTGGGACAGGTAGGGACGAGCAGTACTTC. Its translation is CASSAGTGRDEQYF.

This chain connects TRBV7-9 to TRBJ1-1, with 8 positions matching TRBD1. The J segment lost 5 bases and the V segment lost 5 bases, leaving 10 bases of the junction unmatched. There are 15 residues in the CDR3. The V gene's germline CDR1 is SEHNR and CDR2 FQNEAQ (reference sequence). The DNA for the CDR3 is TGTGCCAGCAGCCTGTCGGCGCAGGGGGCTACTGAAGCTTTCTTT. Translated, it gives CASSLSAQGATEAFF.

The chain uses TRBV19 and TRBJ2-3, with 7 bases matching TRBD2. V dropped 7 bases and J dropped 1; count of bases not matched to a gene: 2. Looked up from germline, CDR1 is LNHDA and CDR2 is SQIVND (reference sequence). CDR3 length equals 13 residues. CDR3 sequence (DNA): TGTGCCAGTACTGCGGGGGGCACAGATACGCAGTATTTT. It translates to CASTAGGTDTQYF.

This clone has a handful of counts. The chain links TRBV28 to TRBJ1-1; 7 nucleotides align to TRBD1. This CDR3 is built from 15 residues. Germline values: CDR1 MDHEN, CDR2 SYDVKM. V trimming: 3 bases; J trimming: 6 bases; junction bases outside the gene matches: 10. The DNA for the CDR3 is TGTGCCAGCAGTTTGATAGGAGGGGGCAGGGCTGAAGCTTTCTTT. Protein product: CASSLIGGGRAEAFF.

This rearrangement joins TRBV30 to TRBJ1-2, with D possibly TRBD1 on 5 matching bases. Germline values: CDR1 GTSNPN, CDR2 SVGIG (reference sequence). CDR3 length equals 13 residues. The V end was cut by 4 bases, the J end by 3 bases, with 12 bases between. The CDR3 region is CAWTRGLDYGYTF. For the CDR3, the DNA is TGTGCCTGGACTAGGGGCCTTGACTATGGCTACACCTTC.

The chain uses TRBV5-6 and TRBJ2-6; TRBD1 is a possible D gene (6 bases). Trimming took off 3 bases at V and 3 bases at J, with 16 bases between the two ends. Germline V gene lookup returns CDR1 SGHDT and CDR2 YYEEEE. CDR3 size: 17 residues. In nucleotides, the CDR3 is TGTGCCAGCAGCTCACAGGGCTTGGGCTTTGGGGCCAACGTCCTGACTTTC. It specifies CASSSQGLGFGANVLTF.